This TCR beta chain was found in a study of T cell responses to AZD1222 COVID-19 vaccine. The assay was immunoSEQ multiplex PCR, and TCRdb's table has in-frame clones only and misses some. The sample lists tens of thousands of clones; roughly 90% were seen once. Germline assignment: CDR1 SGHNT and CDR2 YYREEE (reference sequence). V lost 3 bases, J lost 8 bases, and 7 bases stayed unmatched. The CDR3 runs 13 residues. Sample: peripheral blood, taken on day 0 of AZD1222 vaccination. The rearrangement links TRBV5-4 to TRBJ1-2, with TRBD1 matching over 7 bases. The receptor was derived from an adult in good health. The CDR3 loop reads CASSSGTDVGYTF. The CDR3 DNA follows: TGTGCCAGCAGCTCCGGGACAGATGTCGGCTACACCTTC.